This T cell receptor beta chain originates from a study of beta chain features in type 1 diabetes. Study-level information: Patients shared similar age, gender and cell yields with healthy donors.

Study outcomes and limitations: Shorter TCRB CDR3s, moderately but significantly so, were found in Type 1 diabetes patients in all four CD4+ subsets.

Every bit of the isolated RNA underwent reverse transcription, so sequencing read expressed TCRB transcripts. The data were produced by immunoSEQ multiplex PCR, yet TCRdb's version contains in-frame clones alone and is incomplete. The table lists 300,000 or so clones, about 13% of them singletons. The sample holds a few counts of this clone. What it binds is not known. The germline CDR1 and CDR2 sequences are LNHDA and SQIVND (reference sequence). V was clipped by 3 bases and J by 4 bases; unmatched bases: 4. The CDR3 extends over 15 amino acids. The sample comprised naive CD4+ T cells from blood. This TCR was sampled from a young man with type 1 diabetes. The chain links TRBV19 to TRBJ2-3; 10 positions match TRBD2. The DNA of the CDR3 is TGTGCCAGTAGTATGGTAGCGGGAGGTTCAGATACGCAGTATTTT. Its protein is CASSMVAGGSDTQYF.